This passage covers 24 T cell receptor beta chains from one sample sequenced in a study of cytomegalovirus exposure and HLA in healthy donors. 60 Vbeta and 13 Jbeta primers were used in PCR. Clones were sequenced by immunoSEQ multiplex PCR, and TCRdb holds only the in-frame ones, with some missing. Here the sample spans about 120,000 clones, around two thirds being singletons. Material: PBMCs. The receptors were gathered from a middle-aged woman in good health and CMV-seropositive.

The chain joins TRBV5-1 to TRBJ2-3, with 8 positions matching TRBD1. Germline CDR1 SGHRS, CDR2 YFSETQ. The CDR3 runs to 15 residues. The ends lost 0 bases at V and 6 bases at J; junction bases unmatched: 6. The CDR3, as DNA: TGCGCCAGCAGCTTGGAGGACAGGGAGGTGGATACGCAGTATTTT. Translating gives CASSLEDREVDTQYF.

This clone has just a few counts. The chain is built from TRBV4-1 and TRBJ1-1; D is ambiguous. The CDR3 totals 14 residues. The germline gives CDR1 MGHRA, CDR2 YSYEKL. Trimming shortened V by 0 bases and J by 5 bases, and 10 bases separated the two germline ends. This CDR3 is CASSQDPGSTEAFF. The CDR3 region has the DNA TGCGCCAGCAGCCAAGATCCAGGTAGTACTGAAGCTTTCTTT.

The chain has TRBV2 and TRBJ1-2; no definite D call. The ends were cut back, 11 bases at V and 2 bases at J, with 21 bases in the middle. From germline, CDR1 is SNHLY and CDR2 FYNNEI. This CDR3 has 15 amino acids. The CDR3 here is CARERGMTLNYGYTF. The CDR3, as DNA: TGTGCCCGAGAGCGGGGTATGACCCTAAACTATGGCTACACCTTC. The full variable domain, rest sourced from reference TRBV2 and TRBJ1-2, is EPEVTQTPSHQVTQMGQEVILRCVPISNHLYFYWYRQILGQKVEFLVSFYNNEISEKSEIFDDQFSVERPDGSNFTLKIRSTKLEDSAMYFCARERGMTLNYGYTFGSGTRLTVV.

The V and J genes are TRBV5-1 and TRBJ2-7; perhaps TRBD2 as D (6 bases). The germline V gene encodes CDR1 SGHRS and CDR2 YFSETQ. The CDR3 has 13 residues. The ends were cut back, 8 bases at V and 3 bases at J, with 15 bases in the middle. CDR3 amino acids: CASRPGLNYEQYF. The CDR3 nucleotides read TGCGCCAGTCGACCGGGACTTAACTACGAGCAGTACTTC.

The chain combines TRBV4-2 with TRBJ2-2; tentative D call: TRBD2 (6 bases). The CDR3 loop spans 17 amino acids. Trimming removed 0 bases from V and 5 bases from J, with 16 bases in between. CDR1 is LGHNA, CDR2 YNFKEQ, per germline. The CDR3 region has the DNA TGTGCCAGCAGCCAAGATCCCCAGGGAGGAGAGACCGGGGAGCTGTTTTTT. Translated: CASSQDPQGGETGELFF.

This chain connects TRBV6-1 to TRBJ1-2, with D tentatively TRBD1 (5 bases). The germline V gene has CDR1 MNHNS and CDR2 SASEGT. The CDR3 consists of 16 residues. With 2 bases removed from V and 2 bases from J, the gap between germline ends came to 15 bases. The CDR3: CASSELGGTYNYGYTF. The CDR3 bases are TGTGCCAGCAGTGAACTCGGGGGAACATACAACTATGGCTACACCTTC.

In DNA form, the CDR3 reads TGTGCCACCAGCAGAGAAATCGGGGGGGTCGTCAGGGAGCTGTTTTTT. Its protein product is CATSREIGGVVRELFF. The chain links TRBV15 to TRBJ2-2; 8 bases agree with TRBD2. The V gene end was trimmed by 0 bases and the J gene end by 9 bases; junction bases not matched to a gene: 9. Germline CDR1 is LNHNV and CDR2 is YYDKDF (reference sequence). The CDR3 loop spans 16 amino acids. The variable domain in full, completed from reference TRBV15 and TRBJ2-2, reads DAMVIQNPRYQVTQFGKPVTLSCSQTLNHNVMYWYQQKSSQAPKLLFHYYDKDFNNEADTPDNFQSRRPNTSFCFLDIRSPGLGDTAMYLCATSREIGGVVRELFFGEGSRLTVL.

V gene TRBV7-3 combines with J gene TRBJ2-1; D uncertain. Per germline, CDR1 SGHTA and CDR2 FQGTGA. The CDR3 loop spans 12 amino acids. The V end was cut by 4 bases, the J end by 10 bases, with 11 bases between. The CDR3 DNA follows: TGTGCCAGCAGCTCCCCGCCCCGGGAGCAGTTCTTC. Protein product: CASSSPPREQFF.

The chain joins TRBV4-3 to TRBJ2-3; possible D gene TRBD2, 6 bases. The CDR3 runs 15 residues. Trimming left V 1 base short and J 5 bases short, with 13 bases between. CDR1 LGHNA and CDR2 YSLEER come from the germline V gene. The CDR3 DNA is TGCGCCAGCAGCCAAGTGGAGGGGATGGGAGATACGCAGTATTTT. Amino acids: CASSQVEGMGDTQYF.

The table lists this clone with a few counts. The rearrangement links TRBV10-3 to TRBJ1-3, with 8 bases identical to TRBD1. The CDR3 has 14 amino acids. After removal of 8 bases from V and 3 bases from J, the junction contained 6 bases not matched to a gene. Germline V gene data show CDR1 as ENHRY and CDR2 as SYGVKD. The CDR3 here is CAIGQGANGNTIYF. The CDR3 bases are TGTGCCATCGGTCAGGGGGCCAATGGAAACACCATATATTTT.

This clone was picked up a small number of times. The J gene is TRBJ1-5, the V gene TRBV4-3; 9 nucleotides align to TRBD1. This CDR3 has 16 amino acids. From germline, CDR1 is LGHNA and CDR2 YSLEER. The trim removed 2 bases at V and 4 bases at J, leaving 6 bases unmatched. The CDR3 DNA follows: TGCGCCAGCAGCCAATCCCTCGGACAGGGGAATCAGCCCCAGCATTTT. Translating gives CASSQSLGQGNQPQHF.

The rearrangement uses TRBV6-1 and TRBJ2-1, with D possibly matching TRBD2 (6 bases). In germline, CDR1 is MNHNS, CDR2 SASEGT. CDR3 length: 18 residues. The ends were cut back, 0 bases at V and 4 bases at J, with 19 bases in the middle. This chain's CDR3 is CASSEASVWDSRYNEQFF. DNA for the CDR3: TGTGCCAGCAGTGAAGCTTCGGTTTGGGACTCAAGATACAATGAGCAGTTCTTC.

The gene calls are TRBV7-9 and TRBJ2-7; TRBD1 matches 8 bases. Germline V gene lookup returns CDR1 SEHNR and CDR2 FQNEAQ (reference sequence). CDR3 length: 16 amino acids. V lost 5 bases and J lost 4; bases outside the gene matches: 13. In nucleotides, the CDR3 is TGTGCCAGCAGCAGAACCGGGACAGGTATTCTTTACGAGCAGTACTTC. Protein: CASSRTGTGILYEQYF.

This chain links TRBV6-5 with TRBJ1-5; D may be TRBD1 (5 bases). Germline V gene data show CDR1 as MNHEY and CDR2 as SVGAGI. V was cut by 5 bases and J by 0 bases, with 11 bases left in between. The CDR3 consists of 15 residues. This CDR3 reads CASSDWGDSNQPQHF. The CDR3 DNA reads TGTGCCAGCAGTGACTGGGGGGATAGCAATCAGCCCCAGCATTTT.

The sample holds a few counts of this clone. The chain carries TRBV4-1 and TRBJ2-7, with D possibly TRBD1 on 6 matching bases. V shed 0 bases and J shed 1 base, with 13 bases lying between them. The germline CDR1 and CDR2 sequences are MGHRA and YSYEKL. The CDR3 loop spans 16 amino acids. The CDR3 bases are TGCGCCAGCAGCCAAGATCCCCAGGGGTCATCCTACGAGCAGTACTTC. This codes for CASSQDPQGSSYEQYF.

The gene calls are TRBV4-3 and TRBJ1-2; D ambiguous. The V gene lost 0 bases and the J gene lost 8 bases, with 13 bases spanning the gap. The V gene's germline CDR1 is LGHNA and CDR2 YSLEER. The CDR3 loop spans 14 amino acids. CDR3 sequence: CASSQEAAAGGYTF. DNA of the CDR3: TGCGCCAGCAGCCAAGAGGCGGCCGCCGGGGGCTACACCTTC.

This clone was seen only a few times. V usage is TRBV4-1 and J usage is TRBJ1-3; TRBD1 is a possible D gene (6 bases). CDR1 and CDR2 (germline): MGHRA, YSYEKL. V gave up 3 bases and J gave up 3 bases, with 21 bases separating them. The CDR3 covers 18 residues. The CDR3 here is CASSHQGLGALGGNTIYF. The CDR3 DNA follows: TGCGCCAGCAGCCACCAAGGATTGGGGGCTTTGGGTGGAAACACCATATATTTT.

This clone appeared a single time. This chain joins TRBV28 and TRBJ2-7; no clear D. This CDR3 has 13 residues. Germline CDR1 and CDR2: MDHEN and SYDVKM. V lost 10 bases and J lost 4, with 17 bases in between. In DNA form, the CDR3 reads TGTGCCACGGAAAGAGGCCGTTCGTACGAGCAGTACTTC. Amino acids: CATERGRSYEQYF.

In its sample, this clone was seen a few times. The chain has TRBV19 and TRBJ1-1; a possible D gene is TRBD1 (6 bases). CDR1 LNHDA and CDR2 SQIVND come from the germline V gene (reference sequence). CDR3 length equals 14 residues. Between the trimmed V and J ends, which lost 1 base and 7 bases, there was a span of 13 bases. The CDR3 loop reads CASSIGAGAGEAFF. CDR3 nucleotides: TGTGCCAGTAGTATAGGAGCGGGGGCGGGTGAAGCTTTCTTT.

This chain links TRBV9 with TRBJ1-1; unclear D gene. Trimming removed 3 bases at V and 5 bases at J, with 17 bases between. This CDR3 is 15 amino acids long. The germline V gene encodes CDR1 SGDLS and CDR2 YYNGEE. The CDR3 nucleotides read TGTGCCAGCAGCGGTAGTAGAGGGCTGGGGACTGAAGCTTTCTTT. Encoded protein: CASSGSRGLGTEAFF.

A word on this clone: One junction end does not reproduce the germline sequence, and a read error may be involved. V is TRBV4-3 and J is TRBJ1-4; a possible D gene is TRBD1 (5 bases). Germline CDR1 reads LGHNA; CDR2 reads YSLEER. The CDR3 totals 15 residues. CDR3 residues: CASSQVPDKNEKLFF. The CDR3 DNA reads TGCGCCAGCAGTCAAGTCCCGGACAAGAATGAAAAACTGTTTTTT.

This clone came up once. Distinct nucleotide sequences in the sample also encode this CDR3. The chain uses TRBV18 and TRBJ1-5; D remains unclear. Trimming removed 2 bases from V and 4 bases from J, with 9 bases in between. Germline V gene data show CDR1 as KGHSH and CDR2 as LQKENI. The CDR3 is 14 residues long. CDR3 bases: TGTGCCAGCTCACCAGGGCAAGGAAATCAGCCCCAGCATTTT. It translates to CASSPGQGNQPQHF.

This sequence joins TRBV27 and TRBJ2-7; D is possibly TRBD2 (6 bases). This CDR3 is 18 amino acids long. Germline CDR1 is MNHEY and CDR2 is SMNVEV (reference sequence). V lost 4 bases, J lost 3 bases, and 25 bases lay in between. CDR3 protein: CASSSPPHRTGLSYEQYF. The DNA of the CDR3 is TGTGCCAGCAGTTCACCACCACATAGGACGGGACTCAGCTACGAGCAGTACTTC.

This clone was observed a few times. This chain links TRBV30 with TRBJ1-5; 8 bases align to TRBD1. Germline V lookup: CDR1 GTSNPN, CDR2 SVGIG (reference sequence). The CDR3 consists of 15 residues. J lost 4 bases, V lost 2 bases, and 7 bases had no gene match. CDR3 amino acids: CAWSQDRVGNQPQHF. CDR3 DNA sequence: TGTGCCTGGAGTCAGGACAGGGTGGGTAATCAGCCCCAGCATTTT.